One sample yielded the 26 T cell receptor beta chains listed below, sequenced in a study of T cell repertoires in cytomegalovirus infection. Via MiXCR, TCRdb re-called the reads, giving one row per CDR3 protein. The sample lists under 850,000 distinct CDR3 sequences, 30% to 40% occurring once. For these receptors, no antigen is known. The material sequenced was cultured PBMCs, taken from culture after CMV antigen stimulation. These receptors were obtained from a human donor in good health (CMV status not recorded). Some clones in this sample may be carry-over from other donors' samples.

This clonotype was seen more than once but under ten times. CDR3 nucleotides: TGTGCCAGCAATAAAGGGACAGCGATTCGGGGCTACACCTTC. This gives the protein CASNKGTAIRGYTF. This chain joins TRBV6-2 or TRBV6-3 and TRBJ1-2; TRBD1 matches 7 bases. Trimming at V came to 7 bases and at J to 8 bases, leaving 13 bases not matched to a gene. The CDR3 has 14 amino acids. Per germline, CDR1 MNHEY and CDR2 SVGEGT.

The genes are TRBV12-3 or TRBV12-4 and TRBJ1-2; no firm D call. Trimming removed 5 bases at V and 8 bases at J, with 12 bases between. This CDR3 contains 12 residues. CDR3 in amino acids: CASSLLAWGYTF. Here the CDR3 DNA reads TGTGCCAGCAGTCTTCTGGCCTGGGGCTACACCTTC.

V is TRBV5-4 and J is TRBJ1-2; a possible D gene is TRBD1 (6 bases). V shed 0 bases and J shed 4 bases, with 13 bases lying between them. The CDR3 length is 15 residues. The germline V gene has CDR1 SGHNT and CDR2 YYREEE (reference sequence). The CDR3 DNA reads TGTGCCAGCAGCTTGGAGGGGGGGGGGGCCTATGGCTACACCTTC. Translating gives CASSLEGGGAYGYTF.

This chain uses TRBV15 with TRBJ2-1; 10 bases are a match to TRBD2. The CDR3 consists of 15 residues. The V and J ends lost 5 bases and 4 bases, in that order; junction bases with no gene match: 5. Per germline, CDR1 LNHNV and CDR2 YYDKDF (reference sequence). CDR3 nucleotides: TGTGCCACCAGCCGAGTACTAGCGGGGTACAATGAGCAGTTCTTC. This encodes CATSRVLAGYNEQFF.

This clonotype appeared many times. The chain has TRBV7-2 and TRBJ2-2; D is uncertain. V was pared by 2 bases and J by 6 bases, with 7 bases between. Looked up from germline, CDR1 is SGHTA and CDR2 is FQGNSA. The CDR3 spans 13 residues. CDR3 region: CASSLSYAGELFF. Here the CDR3 DNA reads TGTGCCAGCAGCTTAAGCTATGCCGGGGAGCTGTTTTTT.

The chain links TRBV5-4 to TRBJ1-2; the D is unclear. The germline gives CDR1 SGHNT, CDR2 YYREEE (reference sequence). The CDR3 has 14 residues. The V end was cut by 0 bases, the J end by 4 bases, with 10 bases between. The CDR3 protein is CASSLARGPYGYTF. In DNA form, the CDR3 reads TGTGCCAGCAGCTTGGCCCGAGGACCCTATGGCTACACCTTC.

This clonotype has a handful of counts. The genes are TRBV19 and TRBJ1-1; D possibly corresponds to TRBD1 (6 bases). Germline V gene lookup returns CDR1 LNHDA and CDR2 SQIVND (reference sequence). V was cut by 0 bases and J by 10 bases, with 12 bases left in between. The CDR3 covers 13 residues. CDR3 sequence (DNA): TGTGCCAGTAGTATAGATCGCGGGGGCCTAGCTTTCTTT. Residues: CASSIDRGGLAFF.

Regarding this clonotype: One end of the junction is discordant with germline, which a read error may explain. This chain connects TRBV7-2 to TRBJ2-5; TRBD2 matches 12 bases. Germline CDR1 SGHTA, CDR2 FQGNSA. This CDR3 comprises 16 residues. This CDR3 is CASSLAPSGGEETQYF. The CDR3 nucleotides are TGTGCCAGCAGCCTAGCACCTAGCGGGGGGGAAGAGACCCAGTACTTC.

This clonotype was detected only a few times. This sequence joins TRBV23-1 and TRBJ2-2; the match to TRBD1 covers 8 bases. TRBV23-1 is an ORF, with its function uncertain. The CDR3 consists of 15 residues. Trimming took 9 bases from V and 3 from J; bases not matched to a gene: 9. CDR3 bases: TGCGCCAGTCCACGGACAGGGTGGGACACCGGGGAGCTGTTTTTT. It codes for CASPRTGWDTGELFF.

J is TRBJ2-2 and V is TRBV6-5; the D gene is possibly TRBD2 (6 bases). The CDR3 is 14 residues long. Germline V gene lookup returns CDR1 MNHEY and CDR2 SVGAGI. V gave up 2 bases and J gave up 6 bases, with 10 bases separating them. CDR3: CASSYAWGAGELFF. The DNA of the CDR3 is TGTGCCAGCAGTTACGCTTGGGGGGCCGGGGAGCTGTTTTTT.

This clonotype has at least ten counts. This chain uses TRBV12-3 or TRBV12-4 with TRBJ2-1; the D is unclear. Trimming took off 1 base at V and 2 bases at J, with 6 bases between the two ends. The CDR3 is 14 amino acids. CDR3 sequence: CASSLVGPYNEQFF. As DNA, the CDR3 is TGTGCCAGCAGTTTAGTGGGTCCCTACAATGAGCAGTTCTTC.

This clonotype occurred a few times. The gene calls are TRBV4-1 and TRBJ2-7; 7 bases fit TRBD1. This CDR3 is built from 14 residues. V was clipped by 1 base and J by 2 bases; unmatched bases: 2. In germline, CDR1 is MGHRA, CDR2 YSYEKL. The CDR3 reads CASSQGDSTYEQYF. The CDR3 DNA reads as TGCGCCAGCAGCCAAGGGGACAGTACCTACGAGCAGTACTTC.

This clonotype has more than one count but fewer than ten. The V gene is TRBV4-3, the J gene TRBJ1-5; D remains ambiguous. V shed 0 bases and J shed 5 bases, with 11 bases lying between them. The germline V gene has CDR1 LGHNA and CDR2 YSLEER. The CDR3 sequence is 15 residues long. CDR3 amino acids: CASSQDVLGDQPQHF. The CDR3, as DNA: TGCGCCAGCAGCCAAGATGTGTTGGGAGATCAGCCCCAGCATTTT.

This clonotype was seen a handful of times. The rearrangement uses TRBV6-5 and TRBJ2-1; possible D gene TRBD2, 6 bases. This CDR3 has 15 residues. Trimming stripped 7 bases from V and 0 bases from J, with 13 bases between. Germline CDR1 MNHEY, CDR2 SVGAGI. Here the CDR3 reads CASKAGLSSYNEQFF. In DNA form, the CDR3 reads TGTGCCAGCAAAGCGGGCCTTAGCTCCTACAATGAGCAGTTCTTC.

This clonotype has ten or more counts. V gene TRBV7-2 combines with J gene TRBJ1-5, with 7 nucleotides matching TRBD1. Trimming took 5 bases from V and 7 from J; bases not matched to a gene: 8. Germline-derived CDR1 and CDR2 are SGHTA and FQGNSA. This CDR3 region has 14 residues. The CDR3 DNA reads TGTGCCAGCAGCCAACAGGGGATGGGGCAGCCCCAGCATTTT. This encodes CASSQQGMGQPQHF.

Only one count was recorded for this clonotype. The DNA of the CDR3 is TGCGCCAGCAGCCAAGAGGGGAGTGTTGAGACCCAGTACTTC. Amino acids: CASSQEGSVETQYF. The chain is built from TRBV4-1 and TRBJ2-5; D may be TRBD2 (5 bases). Per the germline V gene, CDR1 is MGHRA and CDR2 is YSYEKL. This CDR3 region has 14 residues. Trimming removed 0 bases from V and 5 bases from J, with 10 bases in between.

This clonotype was picked up many times. The chain couples TRBV7-8 to TRBJ2-3; a weak D match, TRBD1 (6 bases). The V gene lost 1 base and the J gene lost 6 bases, with 20 bases spanning the gap. This CDR3 has 17 residues. Germline CDR1 SGHVS, CDR2 FQNEAQ. The CDR3 sequence: CASSLEGTPAAFDTQYF. The CDR3 nucleotides are TGTGCCAGCAGCTTAGAGGGGACACCCGCCGCCTTCGATACGCAGTATTTT. The whole variable domain, remainder taken from reference TRBV7-8 and TRBJ2-3, is GAGVSQSPRYKVAKRGQDVALRCDPISGHVSLFWYQQALGQGPEFLTYFQNEAQLDKSGLPSDRFFAERPEGSVSTLKIQRTQQEDSAVYLCASSLEGTPAAFDTQYFGPGTRLTVL.

This chain joins TRBV13 and TRBJ2-7; D is perhaps TRBD2 (6 bases). Trimming pared 2 bases from V and 6 bases from J, leaving 14 bases between. CDR1 and CDR2 from the germline V gene are PRHDT and FYEKMQ (reference sequence). The CDR3 spans 14 residues. For the CDR3, the DNA is TGTGCCAGCAGCTTAAACCGGGAGAGGGGCGAGCAGTACTTC. Protein product: CASSLNRERGEQYF.

The gene calls are TRBV9 and TRBJ1-1, with unresolved D. CDR1 and CDR2 (germline): SGDLS, YYNGEE. This CDR3 is 15 amino acids long. V lost 0 bases and J lost 3, with 12 bases in between. CDR3 in DNA: TGTGCCAGCAGCGTAGCTACACGCGGGGACACTGAAGCTTTCTTT. It translates to CASSVATRGDTEAFF.

A few counts support this clonotype. The rearrangement joins TRBV7-2 to TRBJ1-1; D possibly corresponds to TRBD1 (6 bases). The germline V gene encodes CDR1 SGHTA and CDR2 FQGNSA. The length of the CDR3 is 20 residues. V lost 5 bases, J lost 1 base, and 29 bases lay in between. In DNA form, the CDR3 reads TGTGCCAGCAGCCTCTTTCTTCCCCAGGTCGGGGGCCTGGGGAACACTGAAGCTTTCTTT. It encodes CASSLFLPQVGGLGNTEAFF.

This clonotype occurred many times. V gene TRBV7-6 combines with J gene TRBJ2-3; TRBD2 is a possible D gene (5 bases). V was trimmed by 5 bases and J by 15 bases, leaving 21 bases between them. This CDR3 region has 13 residues. The V gene's germline CDR1 is SGHVS and CDR2 FNYEAQ. The CDR3 here is CASSPGVSVSKYF. Here the CDR3 DNA reads TGTGCCAGCAGCCCCGGGGTTAGCGTGAGCAAATATTTT.

This clonotype was picked up a small number of times. The V and J genes are TRBV10-2 and TRBJ2-3, with D tentatively TRBD1 (5 bases). CDR1 and CDR2 from the germline V gene are WSHSY and SAAADI. V was cut by 6 bases and J by 1 base, with 11 bases left in between. The CDR3 totals 14 residues. CDR3: CASRSGHRTDTQYF. The CDR3 region has the DNA TGCGCCAGCAGGTCAGGGCACCGCACAGATACGCAGTATTTT.

V usage is TRBV7-6 and J usage is TRBJ1-2; D is unresolved. The V gene's germline CDR1 is SGHVS and CDR2 FNYEAQ. The V and J ends lost 4 bases and 7 bases respectively, with 19 bases between them. The CDR3 has 15 amino acids. The CDR3 DNA is TGTGCCAGCAGCTCGAACACGGGCCCGGACCTTGGCTACACCTTC. This gives the protein CASSSNTGPDLGYTF. Together with reference TRBV7-6 and TRBJ1-2, the CDR3 gives the full variable domain: GAGVSQSPRYKVTKRGQDVALRCDPISGHVSLYWYRQALGQGPEFLTYFNYEAQQDKSGLPNDRFSAERPEGSISTLTIQRTEQRDSAMYRCASSSNTGPDLGYTFGSGTRLTVV.

In this sample, this clonotype turned up many times. This chain uses TRBV7-8 with TRBJ1-1; D uncertain. The CDR3 has 13 amino acids. Germline CDR1 SGHVS, CDR2 FQNEAQ. Trimming took off 5 bases at V and 4 bases at J, with 11 bases between the two ends. Here the CDR3 DNA reads TGTGCCAGCAGCCCCGGAGTGGGCACTGAAGCTTTCTTT. Its translation is CASSPGVGTEAFF.

This chain joins TRBV5-4 and TRBJ1-2, with D unresolved. Germline-derived CDR1 and CDR2 are SGHNT and YYREEE (reference sequence). Between the trimmed V and J ends, which lost 1 base and 2 bases, there was a span of 12 bases. The CDR3 extends over 15 amino acids. The CDR3 DNA sequence: TGTGCCAGCAGCTTGCGAGGCGGTGAAAACTATGGCTACACCTTC. It specifies CASSLRGGENYGYTF.

This chain joins TRBV20-1 and TRBJ2-5; 7 bases align to TRBD1. Germline V gene sequence: CDR1 DFQATT, CDR2 SNEGSKA (reference sequence). CDR3 length equals 14 residues. The V gene end was trimmed by 4 bases and the J gene end by 5 bases; junction bases not matched to a gene: 10. The CDR3 region is CSATPGGRGETQYF. The CDR3, as DNA: TGCAGTGCTACCCCAGGGGGAAGGGGGGAGACCCAGTACTTC.